A selection of T cell receptor beta chains follows, all from one sample in a study of shared clonotypes between healthy human individuals. Method: immunoSEQ multiplex PCR; TCRdb's copy keeps in-frame clones and lacks some. The data hold roughly 1,000,000 clones, with 75% to 85% observed a single time. The sequencing input was memory CD4+ T cells from PBMCs. These receptors all stem from a man in his late teens or twenties in good health. Some clones in this sample may be carry-over from other donors' samples. Each CDR3 is given with its conserved first and last residue. A D gene is named only where the DNA matches it firmly. Size values are once, few and many counts, or a class for expanded clones, and some rows have none.

d_gene	abundance	j_gene	v_gene	CDR3nt	CDR3aa
NA	many	TRBJ2-2	TRBV5-1	TGCGCCAGCATACAGGGCGCGAACACCGGGGAGCTGTTTTTT	CASIQGANTGELFF
NA	NA	TRBJ2-5	TRBV6-4	TGTGCCAGCAGCGAGGAGGGTGGAAAGACCCAGTACTTC	CASSEEGGKTQYF
NA	NA	TRBJ1-1	TRBV7-9	TGTGCCAGCAGCCCCAAAAACAGGGACACTGAAGCTTTCTTT	CASSPKNRDTEAFF
NA	NA	TRBJ2-2	TRBV6-1	TGTGCCAGCGAAGGGGCAAACACCGGGGAGCTGTTTTTT	CASEGANTGELFF
NA	NA	TRBJ1-2	TRBV28	TGTGCCAGCAGTTGGGTTAACTATGGCTACACCTTC	CASSWVNYGYTF
NA	NA	TRBJ1-2	TRBV28	TGTGCCAGCAGTTCCTCTGGCGGGGGCCTCGATGGCTACACCTTC	CASSSSGGGLDGYTF
TRBD1	NA	TRBJ2-7	TRBV29-1	TGCAGCGTTCTACTACAGGGGATTCCCTACGAGCAGTACTTC	CSVLLQGIPYEQYF
TRBD1	NA	TRBJ1-2	TRBV30	TGTGCCTGGAGTGACCCAGGGACAGGAAACTATGGCTACACCTTC	CAWSDPGTGNYGYTF
TRBD1	NA	TRBJ2-4	TRBV7-9	TGTGCCAGCAGACGGGACAGCGAAAACATTCAGTACTTC	CASRRDSENIQYF
TRBD1	NA	TRBJ1-1	TRBV18	TGTGCCAGCTCACTTGACAGGGACACTGAAGCTTTCTTT	CASSLDRDTEAFF
TRBD2	once	TRBJ2-7	TRBV5-1	TGCGCCAGCAGCTGGGGGACTAGCGGCTCCTACGAGCAGTACTTC	CASSWGTSGSYEQYF
NA	NA	TRBJ2-3	TRBV2	TGTGCCAGCAGCTACAGCACAGATACGCAGTATTTT	CASSYSTDTQYF
NA	once	TRBJ1-2	TRBV5-1	TGCGCCAGCAGCTTGGGAGGGGCCCTAAACTATGGCTACACCTTC	CASSLGGALNYGYTF
TRBD1	NA	TRBJ1-1	TRBV28	TGTGCCAGCAGCCGTCCCCCGGGACAGGGAGATCGAGCTTTCTTT	CASSRPPGQGDRAFF
TRBD2	NA	TRBJ2-3	TRBV29-1	TGCAGCGTTGGAGGAACTAGCGGGAGTGCAGATACGCAGTATTTT	CSVGGTSGSADTQYF
NA	NA	TRBJ2-7	TRBV7-2	TGTGCCAGCAGCGTCGTCCCGGGACATTATTACGAGCAGTACTTC	CASSVVPGHYYEQYF
NA	NA	TRBJ1-2	TRBV6-1	TGTGCCAGCAGGGTAAACAGGGATGGCTACACCTTC	CASRVNRDGYTF
NA	NA	TRBJ2-7	TRBV27	TGTGCCAGCAGTTCCGGACGGTCTGGGGAGCAGTACTTC	CASSSGRSGEQYF
NA	NA	TRBJ1-4	TRBV5-1	TGCGCCAGCAGCTTGGGGCAGTCTAATGAAAAACTGTTTTTT	CASSLGQSNEKLFF
NA	NA	TRBJ2-5	TRBV5-1	TGCGCCAGCAGCACTGGGGAGCTTGCAGAGACCCAGTACTTC	CASSTGELAETQYF
NA	NA	TRBJ2-1	TRBV4-2	TGTGCCAGCAGCCAGTACCCAGGGGTGGGGCAGTTCTTC	CASSQYPGVGQFF
NA	NA	TRBJ1-1	TRBV14	TGTGCCAGCAGCCAAGATCTTGGGCGGCTGCTGAACACTGAAGCTTTCTTT	CASSQDLGRLLNTEAFF
NA	NA	TRBJ2-2	TRBV5-1	TGCGCCAGCAGCTTGGTCCACGACGGGTGGAACACCGGGGAGCTGTTTTTT	CASSLVHDGWNTGELFF
NA	NA	TRBJ1-1	TRBV5-1	TGCGCCAGCAGCTTGGGTCGGGCCCTGAACACTGAAGCTTTCTTT	CASSLGRALNTEAFF
NA	NA	TRBJ2-1	TRBV10-3	TGTGCCATCAGTGAGGTCGACAGGCACAATGAGCAGTTCTTC	CAISEVDRHNEQFF
TRBD1	NA	TRBJ1-2	TRBV29-1	TGCAGCGGGGGACAGGCGAGCTATGGCTACACCTTC	CSGGQASYGYTF
NA	NA	TRBJ2-5	TRBV18	TGTGCCAGCTCACGTACAGCCAACAGCCAAGAGACCCAGTACTTC	CASSRTANSQETQYF
TRBD1	NA	TRBJ2-7	TRBV7-9	TGTGCCAGCAGCTTAGCCCTGACAGGGCGACACGAGCAGTACTTC	CASSLALTGRHEQYF
NA	NA	TRBJ2-1	TRBV7-8	TGTGCCAGCAGCTTAGACCCGGTGCGGAACGAGCAGTTCTTC	CASSLDPVRNEQFF
NA	NA	TRBJ2-3	TRBV27	TGTGCCAGTGGACGCGCCTCGGGGGATACGCAGTATTTT	CASGRASGDTQYF
NA	NA	TRBJ1-2	TRBV19	TGTGCCAGTAGTATAGGGGCCTCTGCCTACACCTTC	CASSIGASAYTF
TRBD2	NA	TRBJ2-5	TRBV9	TGTGCCAGCAGCCAGACTAGCGGCCAAGAGACCCAGTACTTC	CASSQTSGQETQYF
TRBD2	NA	TRBJ2-7	TRBV14	TGTGCCAGCAGCCGGACTAGCGGGAGATTTTACGAGCAGTACTTC	CASSRTSGRFYEQYF
NA	NA	TRBJ1-6	TRBV4-1	TGCGCCAGCAGCCAAGCCCTTCAAGGGGGGACCTATAATTCACCCCTCCACTTT	CASSQALQGGTYNSPLHF
NA	NA	TRBJ2-1	TRBV5-4	TGTGCCAGCAGCCCCGCCGGGGATAACTACAATGAGCAGTTCTTC	CASSPAGDNYNEQFF
NA	once	TRBJ1-2	TRBV2	TGTGCCAGCAGCGCGGGACGTCCTGGAGGCTACACCTTC	CASSAGRPGGYTF
TRBD1	NA	TRBJ1-1	TRBV19	TGTGCCAGTAGAACGGGACAGGGGATTAGCGGAGCTTTCTTT	CASRTGQGISGAFF
NA	NA	TRBJ1-4	TRBV9	TGTGCCAGCAGAAAAGGACCGAGCAATGAAAAACTGTTTTTT	CASRKGPSNEKLFF
NA	NA	TRBJ2-5	TRBV5-1	TGCGCCAGCAGCTCCCAGACGAGCGGAGGGACCCAGTACTTC	CASSSQTSGGTQYF
NA	NA	TRBJ2-7	TRBV5-5	TGTGCCAGCAGCTTGGAGCCGAGCTCCTACGAGCAGTACTTC	CASSLEPSSYEQYF
TRBD2	NA	TRBJ2-1	TRBV5-1	TGCGCCAGCAGCTATGGACTAGCGGGATTCTACAATGAGCAGTTCTTC	CASSYGLAGFYNEQFF
NA	few	TRBJ1-1	TRBV9	TGCGGTAAGGCGGCAGTTAACACTGAAGCTTTCTTT	CGKAAVNTEAFF
NA	once	TRBJ2-7	TRBV9	TGTGCCAGCAGCGGTAGCGGAAATATCTACGAGCAGTACTTC	CASSGSGNIYEQYF
NA	NA	TRBJ1-5	TRBV27	TGTGCCAGCAGTTTCCGAGGGGCGGTGGACAATCAGCCCCAGCATTTT	CASSFRGAVDNQPQHF
NA	many	TRBJ1-2	TRBV27	TGTGCCAGCAGTTTACGGGGCAGGTATAACTATGGCTACACCTTC	CASSLRGRYNYGYTF
NA	NA	TRBJ2-6	TRBV5-4	TGTGCCAGCAGCTTGGCGGCGGGGACTGGGGCCAACGTCCTGACTTTC	CASSLAAGTGANVLTF
NA	NA	TRBJ1-5	TRBV7-2	TGTGCCAGCAGCTTACAGGGGAGGGATCAGCCCCAGCATTTT	CASSLQGRDQPQHF
NA	NA	TRBJ1-2	TRBV10-3	TGTGCCGTCAGGGAAAATTATGGCTACACCTTC	CAVRENYGYTF
TRBD2	few	TRBJ2-5	TRBV7-3	TGTGCCAGCAGCTTTCTAGCGGGAGTAGAGACCCAGTACTTC	CASSFLAGVETQYF
TRBD2	NA	TRBJ2-3	TRBV28	TGTGCCAGCAGTGGAGCCGGGACTAGCGGGACAGATACGCAGTATTTT	CASSGAGTSGTDTQYF
TRBD1	NA	TRBJ1-2	TRBV5-4	TGTGCCAGCAGCCCTCGACAGGGGGCGAGCTATGGCTACACCTTC	CASSPRQGASYGYTF
TRBD2	NA	TRBJ2-1	TRBV5-1	TGCGCCAGCAGCCGCGGTCGGCGCGGGAGCTATGATGAGCAGTTCTTC	CASSRGRRGSYDEQFF
NA	NA	TRBJ1-1	TRBV7-9	TGTGCCAGCAGCTTCCCAAATGGGTGGACTGAAGCTTTCTTT	CASSFPNGWTEAFF